Below, one T cell receptor (beta chain) is given with its context. Its antigen remains unknown. The sample belongs to a study of T-cell memory formation after mild COVID-19. Overall study results and limits: Later expanders leaned CD4+, whereas day 15 to 85 contracting clones were balanced CD4/CD8.

Trimming removed 5 bases from V and 3 bases from J, with 16 bases in between. CDR3 length equals 16 residues. A 5'RACE reaction primed in the constant segment made cDNA libraries of TCR alpha and TCR beta, and these carried sample barcodes and UMIs. MiXCR was run by TCRdb on the 5' RACE reads, yielding one entry per CDR3 protein. The repertoire holds 350,000 to 450,000 distinct CDR3 sequences, with around 30% as singletons. The sample taken for sequencing was PBMCs or a T cell subset sorted from them (not recorded which). The chain has TRBV12-3 or TRBV12-4 and TRBJ2-2; no definite D call. The TCR was taken from an adult woman who had mild COVID-19 (a few samples of this study predate the infection). Cell type and time point are not known. DNA for the CDR3: TGTGCCAGCAGTCCATTCTCGCGTAGGGACACCGGGGAGCTGTTTTTT. Encoded protein: CASSPFSRRDTGELFF.